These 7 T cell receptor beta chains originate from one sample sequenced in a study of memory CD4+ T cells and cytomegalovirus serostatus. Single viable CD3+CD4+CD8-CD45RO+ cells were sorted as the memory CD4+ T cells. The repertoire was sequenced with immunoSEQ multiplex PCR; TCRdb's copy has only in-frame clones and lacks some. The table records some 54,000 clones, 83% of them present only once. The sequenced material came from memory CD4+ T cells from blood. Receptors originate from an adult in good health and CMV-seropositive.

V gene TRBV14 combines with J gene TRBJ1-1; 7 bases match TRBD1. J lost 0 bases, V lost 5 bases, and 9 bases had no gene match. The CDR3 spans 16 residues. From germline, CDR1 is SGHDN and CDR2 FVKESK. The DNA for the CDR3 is TGTGCCAGCAGCGCCGATTTGGGACAGTTGAACACTGAAGCTTTCTTT. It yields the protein CASSADLGQLNTEAFF. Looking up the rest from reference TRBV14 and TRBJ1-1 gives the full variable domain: EAGVTQFPSHSVIEKGQTVTLRCDPISGHDNLYWYRRVMGKEIKFLLHFVKESKQDESGMPNNRFLAERTGGTYSTLKVQPAELEDSGVYFCASSADLGQLNTEAFFGQGTRLTVV.

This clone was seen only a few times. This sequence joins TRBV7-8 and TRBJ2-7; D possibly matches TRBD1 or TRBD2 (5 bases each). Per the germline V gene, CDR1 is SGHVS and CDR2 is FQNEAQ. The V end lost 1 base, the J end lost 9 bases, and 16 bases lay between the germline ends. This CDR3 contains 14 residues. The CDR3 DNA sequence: TGTGCCAGCAGCTTAGTAGGGACCCACGGACGGCAGTACTTC. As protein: CASSLVGTHGRQYF.

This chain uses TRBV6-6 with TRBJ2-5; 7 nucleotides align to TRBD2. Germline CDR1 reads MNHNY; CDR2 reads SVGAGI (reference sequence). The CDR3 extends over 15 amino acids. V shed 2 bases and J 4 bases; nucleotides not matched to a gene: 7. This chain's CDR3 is CASSYRLASGETQYF. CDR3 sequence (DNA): TGTGCCAGCAGTTACAGACTAGCTTCGGGAGAGACCCAGTACTTC.

The CDR3 DNA is TGTGCCAGCAGGGACAGAGAGGACACTGAAGCTTTCTTT. This translates into CASRDREDTEAFF. The chain uses TRBV6-6 and TRBJ1-1; D is possibly TRBD1 (6 bases). Trimming stripped 6 bases from V and 3 bases from J, with 11 bases between. The CDR3 spans 13 residues. Germline loops: CDR1 MNHNY, CDR2 SVGAGI (reference sequence).

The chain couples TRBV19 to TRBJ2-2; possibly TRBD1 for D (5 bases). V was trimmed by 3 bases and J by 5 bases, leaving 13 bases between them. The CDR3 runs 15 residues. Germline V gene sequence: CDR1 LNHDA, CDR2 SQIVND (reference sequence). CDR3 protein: CASSMRQFTTGELFF. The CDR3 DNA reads TGTGCCAGTAGTATGAGACAGTTCACGACCGGGGAGCTGTTTTTT.

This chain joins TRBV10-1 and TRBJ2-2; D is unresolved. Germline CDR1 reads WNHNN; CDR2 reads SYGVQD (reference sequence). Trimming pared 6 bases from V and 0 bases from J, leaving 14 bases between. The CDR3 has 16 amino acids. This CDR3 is CASRVEEPANTGELFF. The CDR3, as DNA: TGCGCCAGCAGGGTTGAGGAACCTGCGAACACCGGGGAGCTGTTTTTT.

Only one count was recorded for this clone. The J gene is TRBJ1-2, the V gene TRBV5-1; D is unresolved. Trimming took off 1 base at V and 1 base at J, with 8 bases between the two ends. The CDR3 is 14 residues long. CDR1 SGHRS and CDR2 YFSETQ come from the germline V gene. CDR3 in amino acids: CASSLRPGNYGYTF. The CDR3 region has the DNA TGCGCCAGCAGCTTGAGGCCGGGTAACTATGGCTACACCTTC.